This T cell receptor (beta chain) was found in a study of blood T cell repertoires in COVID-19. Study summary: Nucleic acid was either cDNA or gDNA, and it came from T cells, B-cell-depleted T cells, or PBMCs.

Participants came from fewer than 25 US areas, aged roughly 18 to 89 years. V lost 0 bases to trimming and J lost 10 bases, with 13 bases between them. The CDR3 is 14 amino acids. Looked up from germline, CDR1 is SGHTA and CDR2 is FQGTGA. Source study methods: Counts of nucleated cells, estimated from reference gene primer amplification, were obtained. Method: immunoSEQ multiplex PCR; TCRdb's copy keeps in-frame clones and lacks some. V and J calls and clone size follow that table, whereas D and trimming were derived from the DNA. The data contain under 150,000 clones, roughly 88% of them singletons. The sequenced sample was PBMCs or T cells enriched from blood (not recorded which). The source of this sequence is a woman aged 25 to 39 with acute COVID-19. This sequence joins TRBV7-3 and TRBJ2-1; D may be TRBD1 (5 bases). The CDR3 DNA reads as TGTGCCAGCAGCTTAACGTTAGGGGTTCGGGAGCAGTTCTTC. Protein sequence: CASSLTLGVREQFF.